Sequencing of this TCR beta chain was carried out in a study of cytomegalovirus exposure and HLA in healthy donors. This clone was seen a handful of times. The target antigen is unknown. The PCR made use of 60 Vbeta and 13 Jbeta primers. The method was immunoSEQ multiplex PCR; TCRdb's version includes in-frame clones alone and lacks a portion of them. The sample lists under 250,000 clones, roughly 84% seen once, with over 1% in the top ten. Germline V gene sequence: CDR1 LNHNV, CDR2 YYDKDF (reference sequence). With V trimmed by 0 bases and J by 4 bases, 7 bases remained unmatched. CDR3 length: 17 residues. Findings and limits, study-wide: Because they were indistinguishable, some V segments, including TRBV6-2 and TRBV6-3, were excluded.

Sequencing was carried out using PBMCs. The chain combines TRBV15 with TRBJ2-2; 8 bases match TRBD2. The receptor was derived from a human donor in good health. CDR3 sequence reads: CATSRDSLAGRTGELFF. The CDR3 region has the DNA TGTGCCACCAGCAGAGATAGCCTAGCGGGTCGCACCGGGGAGCTGTTTTTT.